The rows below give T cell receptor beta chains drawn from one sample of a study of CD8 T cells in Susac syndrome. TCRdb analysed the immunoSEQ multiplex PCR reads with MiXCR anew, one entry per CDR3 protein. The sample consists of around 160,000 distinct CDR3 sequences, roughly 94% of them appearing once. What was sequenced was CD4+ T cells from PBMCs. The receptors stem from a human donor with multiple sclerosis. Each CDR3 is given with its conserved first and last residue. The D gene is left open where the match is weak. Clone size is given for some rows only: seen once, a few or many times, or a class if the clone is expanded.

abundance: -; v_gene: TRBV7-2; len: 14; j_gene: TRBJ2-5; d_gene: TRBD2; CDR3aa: CASSSGLGGETQYF; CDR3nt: TGTGCCAGCAGCTCGGGACTGGGAGGGGAGACCCAGTACTTC
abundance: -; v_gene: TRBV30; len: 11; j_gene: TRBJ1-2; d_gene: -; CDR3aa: CAWTGNYGYTF; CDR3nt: TGTGCCTGGACGGGCAACTATGGCTACACCTTC
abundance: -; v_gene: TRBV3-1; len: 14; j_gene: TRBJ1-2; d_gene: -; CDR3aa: CASSQFSGDYGYTF; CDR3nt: TGTGCCAGCAGCCAATTTTCTGGGGACTATGGCTACACCTTC
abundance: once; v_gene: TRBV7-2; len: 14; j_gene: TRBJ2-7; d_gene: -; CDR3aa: CASSLAISSYEQYF; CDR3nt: TGTGCCAGCAGCTTAGCGATAAGCTCCTACGAGCAGTACTTC
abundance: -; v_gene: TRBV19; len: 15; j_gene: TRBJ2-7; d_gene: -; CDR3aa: CASSTDVGGQYEQYF; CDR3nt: TGTGCCAGTAGTACAGACGTTGGGGGGCAGTACGAGCAGTACTTC
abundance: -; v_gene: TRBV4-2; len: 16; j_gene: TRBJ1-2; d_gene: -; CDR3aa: CASSQAGGRSGYGYTF; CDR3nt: TGTGCCAGCAGCCAAGCCGGAGGCAGGTCGGGCTATGGCTACACCTTC
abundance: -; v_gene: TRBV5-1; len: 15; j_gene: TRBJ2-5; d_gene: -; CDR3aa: CASSPAGTGEETQYF; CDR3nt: TGCGCCAGCAGCCCCGCCGGGACCGGGGAAGAGACCCAGTACTTC
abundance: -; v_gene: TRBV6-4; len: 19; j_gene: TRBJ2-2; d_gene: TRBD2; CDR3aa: CASSARSGLAGSVTGELFF; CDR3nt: TGTGCCAGCAGTGCCCGCTCGGGACTAGCGGGATCTGTCACCGGGGAGCTGTTTTTT
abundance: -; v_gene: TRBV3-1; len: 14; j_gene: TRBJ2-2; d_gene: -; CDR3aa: CASSQLGGTGELFF; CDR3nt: TGTGCCAGCAGCCAACTGGGGGGAACCGGGGAGCTGTTTTTT
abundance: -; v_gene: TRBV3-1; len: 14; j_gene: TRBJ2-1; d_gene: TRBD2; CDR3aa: CASSQEAGGDEQFF; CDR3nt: TGTGCCAGCAGCCAAGAAGCGGGAGGGGATGAGCAGTTCTTC
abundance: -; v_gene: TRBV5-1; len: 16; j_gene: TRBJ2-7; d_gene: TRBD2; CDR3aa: CASRPGTSVRSYEQYF; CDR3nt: TGCGCCAGCCGACCGGGGACTAGCGTCAGATCCTACGAGCAGTACTTC
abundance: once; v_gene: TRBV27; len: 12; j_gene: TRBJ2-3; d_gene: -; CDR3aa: CASSLSGYTQYF; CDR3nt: TGTGCCAGCAGTTTAAGTGGGTATACGCAGTATTTT
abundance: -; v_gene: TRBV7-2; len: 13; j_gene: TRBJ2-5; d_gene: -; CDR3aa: CATETGMGETQYF; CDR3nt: TGTGCCACCGAAACAGGGATGGGGGAGACCCAGTACTTC
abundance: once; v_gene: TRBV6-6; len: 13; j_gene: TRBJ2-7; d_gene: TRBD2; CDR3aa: CASKREVFYEQYF; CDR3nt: TGTGCCAGCAAGCGGGAGGTCTTCTACGAGCAGTACTTC
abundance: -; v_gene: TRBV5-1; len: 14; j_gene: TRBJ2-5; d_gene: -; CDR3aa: CASSLGLVGKTQYF; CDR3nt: TGCGCCAGCAGTTTAGGGCTAGTCGGGAAGACCCAGTACTTC
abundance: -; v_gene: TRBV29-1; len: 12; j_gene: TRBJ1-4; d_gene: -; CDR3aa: CSVSGPNEKLFF; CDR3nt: TGCAGCGTTTCTGGACCTAATGAAAAACTGTTTTTT
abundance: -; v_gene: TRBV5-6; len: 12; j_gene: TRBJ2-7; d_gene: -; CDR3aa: CASSRVSYEQYF; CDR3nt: TGTGCCAGCAGCCGCGTGAGCTACGAGCAGTACTTC
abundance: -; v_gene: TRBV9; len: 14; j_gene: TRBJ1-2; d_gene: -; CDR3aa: CASSVGGRMNGYTF; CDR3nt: TGTGCCAGCAGCGTCGGGGGGCGTATGAATGGCTACACCTTC
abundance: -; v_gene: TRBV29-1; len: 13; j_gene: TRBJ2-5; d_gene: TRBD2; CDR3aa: CSVDSGSRETQYF; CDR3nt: TGCAGCGTGGACAGCGGGAGTCGGGAGACCCAGTACTTC
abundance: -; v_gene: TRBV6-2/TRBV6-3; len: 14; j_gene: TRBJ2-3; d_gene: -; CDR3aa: CASRGSIGGDTQYF; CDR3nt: TGTGCCAGCCGGGGGAGTATTGGCGGAGATACGCAGTATTTT
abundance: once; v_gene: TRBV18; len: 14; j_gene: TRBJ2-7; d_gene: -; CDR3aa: CASSPGALPYEQYF; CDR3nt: TGTGCCAGCTCACCCGGGGCCTTACCCTACGAGCAGTACTTC
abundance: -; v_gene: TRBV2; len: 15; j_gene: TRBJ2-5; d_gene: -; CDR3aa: CASSRDALSLETQYF; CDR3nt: TGTGCCAGCAGTAGGGACGCCCTAAGTTTGGAGACCCAGTACTTC
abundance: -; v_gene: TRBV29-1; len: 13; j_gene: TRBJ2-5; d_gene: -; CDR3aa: CSAPGTSRETQYF; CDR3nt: TGCAGCGCCCCAGGGACCTCCAGGGAGACCCAGTACTTC
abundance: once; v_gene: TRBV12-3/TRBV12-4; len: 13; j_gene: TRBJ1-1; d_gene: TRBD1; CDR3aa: CASSETGGTEAFF; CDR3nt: TGTGCCAGCAGCGAGACAGGGGGCACTGAAGCTTTCTTT
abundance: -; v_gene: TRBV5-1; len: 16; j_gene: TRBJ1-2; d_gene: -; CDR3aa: CASSLIVGGTHYGYTF; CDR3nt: TGCGCCAGCAGCTTGATTGTTGGTGGGACCCACTATGGCTACACCTTC
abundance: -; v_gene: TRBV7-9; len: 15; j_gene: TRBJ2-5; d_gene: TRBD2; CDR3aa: CASSPSGIYQETQYF; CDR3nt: TGTGCCAGCAGCCCTAGCGGGATCTACCAAGAGACCCAGTACTTC
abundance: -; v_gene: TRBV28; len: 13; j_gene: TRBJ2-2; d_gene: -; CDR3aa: CASSLWVAGELFF; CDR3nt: TGTGCCAGCAGTTTATGGGTAGCAGGGGAGCTGTTTTTT
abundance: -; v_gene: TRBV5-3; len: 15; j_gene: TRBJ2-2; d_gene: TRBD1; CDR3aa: CARRSQGENTGELFF; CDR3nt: TGTGCCAGAAGATCCCAGGGGGAGAACACCGGGGAGCTGTTTTTT
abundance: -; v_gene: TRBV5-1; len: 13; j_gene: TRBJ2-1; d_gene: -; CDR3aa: CASSRSWGNEQFF; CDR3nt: TGCGCCAGCAGCCGTAGTTGGGGCAATGAGCAGTTCTTC
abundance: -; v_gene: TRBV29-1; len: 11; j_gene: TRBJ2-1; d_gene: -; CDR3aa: CSVDPYNEQFF; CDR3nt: TGCAGCGTTGACCCCTACAATGAGCAGTTCTTC
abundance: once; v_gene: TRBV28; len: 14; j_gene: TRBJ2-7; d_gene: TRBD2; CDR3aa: CASKWAGGNYEQYF; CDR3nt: TGTGCCAGCAAGTGGGCGGGAGGAAACTACGAGCAGTACTTC
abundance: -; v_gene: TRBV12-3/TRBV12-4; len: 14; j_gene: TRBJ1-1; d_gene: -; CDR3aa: CASSLTSSNTEAFF; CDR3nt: TGTGCCAGCAGTTTGACCTCCTCGAACACTGAAGCTTTCTTT
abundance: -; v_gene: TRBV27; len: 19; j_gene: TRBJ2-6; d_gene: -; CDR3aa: CASSLRIGGDSSGANVLTF; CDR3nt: TGTGCCAGCAGTTTACGAATTGGAGGGGATAGCTCTGGGGCCAACGTCCTGACTTTC
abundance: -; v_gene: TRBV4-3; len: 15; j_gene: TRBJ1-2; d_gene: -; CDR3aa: CASSQDPGSYYGYTF; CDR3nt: TGCGCCAGCAGCCAAGATCCCGGAAGCTACTATGGCTACACCTTC
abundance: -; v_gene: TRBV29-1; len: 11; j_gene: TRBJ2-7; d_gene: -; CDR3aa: CSVDLKNEQYF; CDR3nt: TGCAGCGTCGATCTTAAAAACGAGCAGTACTTC